This record covers a single T cell receptor beta chain. What it binds is unknown. In germline, CDR1 is SGHTA, CDR2 FQGNSA. The V end was cut by 5 bases, the J end by 4 bases, with 18 bases between. The CDR3 is 16 amino acids. The sample originates from a study of shared clonotypes between healthy human individuals. About the research overall: A couple of women and a few men aged 18 to 49 made up the donors.

Assay: immunoSEQ multiplex PCR; the TCRdb copy retains only in-frame clones and omits some. The repertoire includes 2.5 million or so clones, around nine tenths of them detected once, and over 0.12% sits in the top ten. Overall study findings and caveats: Richness estimates generally favored naive over memory subsets. Among four donors, roughly 5% of naive CD4 clonotypes were found in common.

V usage is TRBV7-2 and J usage is TRBJ2-1; D is ambiguous. The source is a man between 18 and 35 years old in good health. The sequenced sample was naive CD4+ T cells sorted from blood. Specified subset: CD45RA+ positively selected. The CDR3 region is CASSPPQPDRYNEQFF. CDR3 DNA: TGTGCCAGCAGCCCGCCCCAGCCAGACCGTTACAATGAGCAGTTCTTC.